The source of this T cell receptor (beta chain) is a study of blood T cell repertoires in COVID-19. TCRdb's copy holds only in-frame clones and misses some; the assay was immunoSEQ multiplex PCR. The table shows approximately 72,000 clones, with about nine tenths occurring only once. Trimming pared 4 bases from V and 1 base from J, leaving 13 bases between. Germline V gene sequence: CDR1 MRHNA, CDR2 SNTAGT. The CDR3 has 15 residues. This chain uses TRBV6-4 with TRBJ2-5; maybe TRBD1 (6 bases). The receptor was derived from a woman aged 60-70 years with acute or convalescent COVID-19. Material: peripheral blood. The CDR3 region has the DNA TGTGCCAGCAGTGCACAGGGAGCCTTCCAAGAGACCCAGTACTTC. It codes for CASSAQGAFQETQYF.